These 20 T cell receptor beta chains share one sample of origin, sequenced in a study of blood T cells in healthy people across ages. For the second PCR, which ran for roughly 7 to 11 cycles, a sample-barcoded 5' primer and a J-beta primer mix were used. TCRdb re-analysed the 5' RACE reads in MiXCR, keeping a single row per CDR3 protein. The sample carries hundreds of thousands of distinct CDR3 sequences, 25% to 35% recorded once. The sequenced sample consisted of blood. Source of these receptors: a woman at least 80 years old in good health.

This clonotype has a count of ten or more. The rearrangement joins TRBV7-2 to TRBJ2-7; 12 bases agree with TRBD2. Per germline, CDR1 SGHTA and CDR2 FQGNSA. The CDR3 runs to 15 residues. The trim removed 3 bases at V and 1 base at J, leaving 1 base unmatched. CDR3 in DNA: TGTGCCAGCAGCTTCGGGACTAGCGGGTCCTACGAGCAGTACTTC. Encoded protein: CASSFGTSGSYEQYF.

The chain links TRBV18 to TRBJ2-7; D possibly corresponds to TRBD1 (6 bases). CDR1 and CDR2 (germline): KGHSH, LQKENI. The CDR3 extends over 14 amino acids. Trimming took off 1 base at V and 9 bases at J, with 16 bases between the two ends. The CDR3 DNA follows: TGTGCCAGCTCACCACGGTTCTACAGGGTCGCGCAGTACTTC. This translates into CASSPRFYRVAQYF.

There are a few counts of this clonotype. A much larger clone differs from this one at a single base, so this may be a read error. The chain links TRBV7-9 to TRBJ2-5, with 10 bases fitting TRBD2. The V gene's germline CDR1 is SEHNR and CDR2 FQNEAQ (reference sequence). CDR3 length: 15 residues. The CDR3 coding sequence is TGTGCCAGCACCTCTAGCGGGAGATACCAAGAGGCCCAGTACTTC. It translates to CASTSSGRYQEAQYF. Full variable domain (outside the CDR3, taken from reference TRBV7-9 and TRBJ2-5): DTGVSQNPRHKITKRGQNVTFRCDPISEHNRLYWYRQTLGQGPEFLTYFQNEAQLEKSRLLSDRFSAERPKGSFSTLEIQRTEQGDSAMYLCASTSSGRYQEAQYFGPGTRLLVL.

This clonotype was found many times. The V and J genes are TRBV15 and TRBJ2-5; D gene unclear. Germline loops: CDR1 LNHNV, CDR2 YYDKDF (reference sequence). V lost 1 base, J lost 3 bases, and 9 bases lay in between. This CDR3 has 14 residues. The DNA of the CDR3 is TGTGCCACCAGCAGAGTGGGCAGAGAAGAGACCCAGTACTTC. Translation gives CATSRVGREETQYF.

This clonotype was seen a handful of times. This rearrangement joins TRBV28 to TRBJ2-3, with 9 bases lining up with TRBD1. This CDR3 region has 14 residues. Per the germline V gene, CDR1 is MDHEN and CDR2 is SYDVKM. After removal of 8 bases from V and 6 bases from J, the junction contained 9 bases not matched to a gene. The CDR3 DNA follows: TGTGCCAGCCGGAAACAGGGGGCAGCCGATACGCAGTATTTT. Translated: CASRKQGAADTQYF.

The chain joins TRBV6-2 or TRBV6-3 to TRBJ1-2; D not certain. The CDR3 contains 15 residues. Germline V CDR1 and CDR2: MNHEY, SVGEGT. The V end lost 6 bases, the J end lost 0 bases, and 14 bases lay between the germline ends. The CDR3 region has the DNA TGTGCCAGCAGACCCTCCGCGGGGTCTAACTATGGCTACACCTTC. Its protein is CASRPSAGSNYGYTF.

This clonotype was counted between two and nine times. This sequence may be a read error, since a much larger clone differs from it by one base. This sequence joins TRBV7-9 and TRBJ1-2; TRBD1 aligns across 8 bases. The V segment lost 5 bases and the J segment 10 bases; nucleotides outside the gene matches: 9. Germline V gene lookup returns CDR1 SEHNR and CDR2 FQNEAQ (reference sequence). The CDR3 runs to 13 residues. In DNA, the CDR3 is TGTGCCAGCAGCATGACAGGGGTCGGTGACTACACCTTC. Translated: CASSMTGVGDYTF.

CDR3 in DNA: TGTGCCACCAGCGTGGGGCGTGGTAGCTCCTACGAGCAGTACTTC. It encodes CATSVGRGSSYEQYF. V and J are TRBV15 and TRBJ2-7; D possibly corresponds to TRBD1 (5 bases). Per the germline V gene, CDR1 is LNHNV and CDR2 is YYDKDF (reference sequence). The CDR3 totals 15 residues. With 5 bases removed from V and 0 bases from J, the gap between germline ends came to 14 bases.

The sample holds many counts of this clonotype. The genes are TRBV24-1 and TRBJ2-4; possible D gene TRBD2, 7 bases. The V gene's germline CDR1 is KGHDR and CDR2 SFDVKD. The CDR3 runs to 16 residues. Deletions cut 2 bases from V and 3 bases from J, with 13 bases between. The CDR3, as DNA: TGTGCCACCAGTGATTCGCGGGGGCGAGGCAAAAACATTCAGTACTTC. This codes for CATSDSRGRGKNIQYF.

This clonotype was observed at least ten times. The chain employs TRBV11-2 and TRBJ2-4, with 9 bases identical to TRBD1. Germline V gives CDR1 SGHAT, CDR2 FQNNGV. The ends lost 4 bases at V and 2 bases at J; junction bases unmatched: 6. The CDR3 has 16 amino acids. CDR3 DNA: TGTGCCAGCAGCTCCACAGGGGGCCTAACCAAAAACATTCAGTACTTC. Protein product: CASSSTGGLTKNIQYF.

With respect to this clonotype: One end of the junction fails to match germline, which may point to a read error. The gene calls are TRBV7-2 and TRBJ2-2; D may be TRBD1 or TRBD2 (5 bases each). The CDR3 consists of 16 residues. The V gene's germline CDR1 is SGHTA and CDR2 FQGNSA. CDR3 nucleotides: TGTGCCAGCAGCTCTGGGGCAGGGAAGGTCACCGGGGAGCGGTTTTTT. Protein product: CASSSGAGKVTGERFF.

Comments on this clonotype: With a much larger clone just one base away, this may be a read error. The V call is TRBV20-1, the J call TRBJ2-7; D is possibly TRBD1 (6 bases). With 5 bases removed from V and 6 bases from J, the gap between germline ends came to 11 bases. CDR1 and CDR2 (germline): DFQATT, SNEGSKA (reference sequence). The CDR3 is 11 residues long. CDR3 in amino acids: CSAWGPGEQYF. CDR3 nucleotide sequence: TGCAGTGCTTGGGGGCCGGGCGAGCAGTACTTC.

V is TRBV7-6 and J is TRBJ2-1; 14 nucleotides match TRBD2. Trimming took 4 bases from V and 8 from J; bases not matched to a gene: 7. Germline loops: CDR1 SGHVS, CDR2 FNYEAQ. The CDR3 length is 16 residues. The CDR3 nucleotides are TGTGCCAGCAGCTCGACCGGGACTAGCGGGAGTTATGAGCAGTTCTTC. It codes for CASSSTGTSGSYEQFF.

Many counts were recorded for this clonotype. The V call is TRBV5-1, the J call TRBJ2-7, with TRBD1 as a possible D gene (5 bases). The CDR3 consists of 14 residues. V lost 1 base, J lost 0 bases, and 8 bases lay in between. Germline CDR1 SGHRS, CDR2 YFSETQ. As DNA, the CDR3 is TGCGCCAGCAGCTTGAGCAGGGCCTCCTACGAGCAGTACTTC. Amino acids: CASSLSRASYEQYF.

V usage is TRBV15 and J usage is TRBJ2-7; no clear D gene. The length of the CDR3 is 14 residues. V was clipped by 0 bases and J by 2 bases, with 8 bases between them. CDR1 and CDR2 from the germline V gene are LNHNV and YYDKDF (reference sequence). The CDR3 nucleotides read TGTGCCACCAGCAGAGATCCGGAAACCTACGAGCAGTACTTC. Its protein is CATSRDPETYEQYF.

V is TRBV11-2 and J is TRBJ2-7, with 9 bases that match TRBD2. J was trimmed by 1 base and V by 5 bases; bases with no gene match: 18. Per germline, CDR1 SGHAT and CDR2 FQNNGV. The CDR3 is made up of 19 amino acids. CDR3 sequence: CASSTRVSGRVGLSYEQYF. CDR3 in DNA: TGTGCCAGCAGCACCCGCGTTAGCGGGAGAGTGGGCCTTTCCTACGAGCAGTACTTC.

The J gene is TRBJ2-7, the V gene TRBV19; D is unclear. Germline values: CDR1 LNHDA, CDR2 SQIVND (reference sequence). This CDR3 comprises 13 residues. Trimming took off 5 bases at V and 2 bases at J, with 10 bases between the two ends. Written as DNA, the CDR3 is TGTGCCAGTAGTGGGCAGCTGGCCTACGAGCAGTACTTC. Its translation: CASSGQLAYEQYF. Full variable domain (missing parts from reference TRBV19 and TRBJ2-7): DGGITQSPKYLFRKEGQNVTLSCEQNLNHDAMYWYRQDPGQGLRLIYYSQIVNDFQKGDIAEGYSVSREKKESFPLTVTSAQKNPTAFYLCASSGQLAYEQYFGPGTRLTVT.

Written as DNA, the CDR3 is TGCAGTGCTAGAGAGGGTGAAGGGTATCAGCCCCAGCATTTT. This codes for CSAREGEGYQPQHF. This chain joins TRBV20-1 and TRBJ1-5; D is undetermined. V lost 0 bases to trimming and J lost 5 bases, with 11 bases between them. The CDR3 is 14 amino acids. Germline assignment: CDR1 DFQATT and CDR2 SNEGSKA (reference sequence).

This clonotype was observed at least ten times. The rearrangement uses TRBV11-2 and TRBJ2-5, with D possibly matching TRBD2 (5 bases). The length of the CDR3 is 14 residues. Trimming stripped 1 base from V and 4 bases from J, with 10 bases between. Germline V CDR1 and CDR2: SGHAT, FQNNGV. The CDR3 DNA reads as TGTGCCAGCAGCTTAGGTATGGGAGTAGAGACCCAGTACTTC. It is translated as CASSLGMGVETQYF.

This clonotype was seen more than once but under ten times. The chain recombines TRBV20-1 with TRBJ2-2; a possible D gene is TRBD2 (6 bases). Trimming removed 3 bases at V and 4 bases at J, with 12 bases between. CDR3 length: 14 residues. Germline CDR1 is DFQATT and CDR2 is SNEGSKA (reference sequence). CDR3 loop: CSARDQGGTGELFF. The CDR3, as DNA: TGCAGTGCTAGGGACCAGGGAGGCACCGGGGAGCTGTTTTTT.